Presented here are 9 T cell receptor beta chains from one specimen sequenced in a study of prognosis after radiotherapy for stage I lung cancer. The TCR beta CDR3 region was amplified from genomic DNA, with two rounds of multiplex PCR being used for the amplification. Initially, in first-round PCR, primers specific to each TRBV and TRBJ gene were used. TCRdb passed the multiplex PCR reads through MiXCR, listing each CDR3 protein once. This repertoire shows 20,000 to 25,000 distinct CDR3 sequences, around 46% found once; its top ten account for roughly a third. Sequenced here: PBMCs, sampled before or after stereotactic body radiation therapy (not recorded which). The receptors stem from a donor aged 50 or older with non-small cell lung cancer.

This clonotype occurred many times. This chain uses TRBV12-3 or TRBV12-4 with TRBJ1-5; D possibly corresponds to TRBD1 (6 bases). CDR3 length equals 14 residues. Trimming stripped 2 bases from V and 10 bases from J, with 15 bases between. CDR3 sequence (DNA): TGTGCCAGCAGTTTATTGGAGGGGGTCAATCCCCAGCATTTT. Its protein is CASSLLEGVNPQHF.

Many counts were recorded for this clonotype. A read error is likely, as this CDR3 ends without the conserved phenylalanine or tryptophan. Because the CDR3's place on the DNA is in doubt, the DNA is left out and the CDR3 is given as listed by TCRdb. CDR3 residues: CASSLFSADLEI. The V gene is TRBV7-6, the J gene TRBJ2-7. The CDR3 is 12 residues long, counting both termini. Germline CDR1 SGHVS, CDR2 FNYEAQ.

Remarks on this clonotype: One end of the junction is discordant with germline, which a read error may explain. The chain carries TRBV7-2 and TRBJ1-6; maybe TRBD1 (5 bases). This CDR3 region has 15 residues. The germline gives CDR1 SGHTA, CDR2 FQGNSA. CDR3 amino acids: CASSPRGEDNSPFHF. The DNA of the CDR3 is TGTGCCAGCAGCCCTCGGGGAGAGGACAATTCACCCTTCCACTTT. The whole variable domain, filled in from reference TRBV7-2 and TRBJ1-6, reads GAGVSQSPSNKVTEKGKDVELRCDPISGHTALYWYRQSLGQGLEFLIYFQGNSAPDKSGLPSDRFSAERTGGSVSTLTIQRTQQEDSAVYLCASSPRGEDNSPFHFGNGTRLTVT.

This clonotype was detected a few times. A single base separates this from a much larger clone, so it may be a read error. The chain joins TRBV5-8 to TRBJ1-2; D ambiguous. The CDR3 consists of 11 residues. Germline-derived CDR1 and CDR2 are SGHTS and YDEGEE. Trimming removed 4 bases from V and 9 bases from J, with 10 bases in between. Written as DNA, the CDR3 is TGTGCCAGCAGCCTACGACCTAGCTACACCTTC. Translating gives CASSLRPSYTF.

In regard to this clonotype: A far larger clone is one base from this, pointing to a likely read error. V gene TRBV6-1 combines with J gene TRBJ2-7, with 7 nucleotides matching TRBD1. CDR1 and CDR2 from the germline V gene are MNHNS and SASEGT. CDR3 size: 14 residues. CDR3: CDSSYGAGGYEQYF. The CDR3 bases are TGTGACAGCAGTTACGGCGCAGGGGGCTACGAGCAGTACTTC.

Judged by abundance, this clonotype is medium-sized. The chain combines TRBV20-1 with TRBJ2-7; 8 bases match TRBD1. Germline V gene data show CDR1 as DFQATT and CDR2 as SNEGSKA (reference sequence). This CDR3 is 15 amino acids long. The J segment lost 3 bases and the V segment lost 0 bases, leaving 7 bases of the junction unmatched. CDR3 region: CSARDREGQGYEQYF. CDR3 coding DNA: TGCAGTGCTAGAGATAGGGAAGGACAGGGCTACGAGCAGTACTTC.

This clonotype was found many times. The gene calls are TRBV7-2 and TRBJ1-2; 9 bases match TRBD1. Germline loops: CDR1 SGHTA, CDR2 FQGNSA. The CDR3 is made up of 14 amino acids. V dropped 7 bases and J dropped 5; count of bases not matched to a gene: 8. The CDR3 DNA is TGTGCCAGCACCCCGGGACAGGGACGATATGGCTACACCTTC. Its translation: CASTPGQGRYGYTF.

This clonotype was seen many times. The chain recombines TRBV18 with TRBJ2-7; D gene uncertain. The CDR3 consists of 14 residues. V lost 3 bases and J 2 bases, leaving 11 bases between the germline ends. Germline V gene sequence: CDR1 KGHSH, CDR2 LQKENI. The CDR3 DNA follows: TGTGCCAGCTCACCGGCCCTGGAAGCCTACGAGCAGTACTTC. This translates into CASSPALEAYEQYF.

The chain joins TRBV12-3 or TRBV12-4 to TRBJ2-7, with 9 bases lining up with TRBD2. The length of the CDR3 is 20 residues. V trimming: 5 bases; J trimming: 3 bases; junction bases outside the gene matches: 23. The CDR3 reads CASSPGGREGLIQLNYEQYF. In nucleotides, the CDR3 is TGTGCCAGCAGTCCGGGGGGGCGGGAGGGCCTTATTCAACTTAACTACGAGCAGTACTTC.